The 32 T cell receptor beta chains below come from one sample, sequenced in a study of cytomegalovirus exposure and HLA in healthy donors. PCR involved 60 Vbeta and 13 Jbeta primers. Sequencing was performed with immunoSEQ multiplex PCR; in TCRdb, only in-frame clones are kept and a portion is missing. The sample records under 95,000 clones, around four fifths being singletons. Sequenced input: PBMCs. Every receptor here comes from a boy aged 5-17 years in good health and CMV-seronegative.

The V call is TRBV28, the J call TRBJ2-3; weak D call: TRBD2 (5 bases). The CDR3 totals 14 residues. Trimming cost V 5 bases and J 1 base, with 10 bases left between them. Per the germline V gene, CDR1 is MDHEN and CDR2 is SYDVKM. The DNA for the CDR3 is TGTGCCAGCAGTCCCTTTAGCGGCACAGATACGCAGTATTTT. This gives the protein CASSPFSGTDTQYF.

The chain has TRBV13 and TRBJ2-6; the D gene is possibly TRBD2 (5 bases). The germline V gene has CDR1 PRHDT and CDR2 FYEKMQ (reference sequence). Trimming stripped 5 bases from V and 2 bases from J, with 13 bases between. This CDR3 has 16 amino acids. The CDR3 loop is CASSRDGETGANVLTF. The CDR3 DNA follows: TGTGCCAGCAGCAGAGACGGGGAAACTGGGGCCAACGTCCTGACTTTC.

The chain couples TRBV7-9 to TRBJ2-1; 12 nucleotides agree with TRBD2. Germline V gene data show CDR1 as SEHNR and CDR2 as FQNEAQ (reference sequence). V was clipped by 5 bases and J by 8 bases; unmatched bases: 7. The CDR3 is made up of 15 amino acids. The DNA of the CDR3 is TGTGCCAGCAGCCGCCCCCCTAGCGGGGGGGATGAGCAGTTCTTC. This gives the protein CASSRPPSGGDEQFF. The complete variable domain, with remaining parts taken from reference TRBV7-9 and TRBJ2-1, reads DTGVSQNPRHKITKRGQNVTFRCDPISEHNRLYWYRQTLGQGPEFLTYFQNEAQLEKSRLLSDRFSAERPKGSFSTLEIQRTEQGDSAMYLCASSRPPSGGDEQFFGPGTRLTVL.

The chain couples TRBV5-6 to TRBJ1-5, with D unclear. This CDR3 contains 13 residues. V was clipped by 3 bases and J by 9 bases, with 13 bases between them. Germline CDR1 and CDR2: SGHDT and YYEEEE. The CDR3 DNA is TGTGCCAGCAGCTCCTACAGTGGTGGGCCCCAGCATTTT. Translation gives CASSSYSGGPQHF.

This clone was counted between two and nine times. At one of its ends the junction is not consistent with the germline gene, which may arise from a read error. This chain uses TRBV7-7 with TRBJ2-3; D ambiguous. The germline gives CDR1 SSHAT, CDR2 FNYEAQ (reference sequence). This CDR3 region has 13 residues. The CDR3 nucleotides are TGTGCTAGCAGCCACGAAGAGCTAGATACGCAGTATTTT. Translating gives CASSHEELDTQYF.

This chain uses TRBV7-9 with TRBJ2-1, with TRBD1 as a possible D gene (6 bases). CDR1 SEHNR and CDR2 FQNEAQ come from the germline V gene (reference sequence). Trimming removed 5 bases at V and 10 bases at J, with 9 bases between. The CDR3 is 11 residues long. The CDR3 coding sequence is TGTGCCAGCAGCCGACAGGCAGAGCAGTTCTTC. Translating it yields CASSRQAEQFF.

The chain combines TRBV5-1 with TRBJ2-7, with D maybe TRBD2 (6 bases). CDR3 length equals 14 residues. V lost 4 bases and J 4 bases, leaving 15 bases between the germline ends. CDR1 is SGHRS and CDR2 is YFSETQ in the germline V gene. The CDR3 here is CASSLGGAIYEQYF. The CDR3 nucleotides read TGCGCCAGCAGCCTCGGGGGAGCGATTTACGAGCAGTACTTC.

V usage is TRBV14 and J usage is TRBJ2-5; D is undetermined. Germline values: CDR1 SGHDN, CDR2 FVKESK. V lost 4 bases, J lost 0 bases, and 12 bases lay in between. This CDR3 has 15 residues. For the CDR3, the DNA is TGTGCCAGCAGCCTGCGCGAGGCTTACCAAGAGACCCAGTACTTC. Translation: CASSLREAYQETQYF.

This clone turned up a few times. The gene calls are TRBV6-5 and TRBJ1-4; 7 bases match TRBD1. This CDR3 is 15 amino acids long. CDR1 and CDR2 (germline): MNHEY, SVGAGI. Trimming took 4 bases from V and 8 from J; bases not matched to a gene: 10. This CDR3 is CASSSMERGREKLFF. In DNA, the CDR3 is TGTGCCAGCAGTTCCATGGAGAGGGGGCGGGAAAAACTGTTTTTT.

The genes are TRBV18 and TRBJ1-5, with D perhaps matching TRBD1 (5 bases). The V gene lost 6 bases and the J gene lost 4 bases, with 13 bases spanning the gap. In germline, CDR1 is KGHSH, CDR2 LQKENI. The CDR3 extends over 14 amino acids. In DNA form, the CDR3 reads TGTGCCAGCTCCGGGGGACTTACAAATCAGCCCCAGCATTTT. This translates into CASSGGLTNQPQHF.

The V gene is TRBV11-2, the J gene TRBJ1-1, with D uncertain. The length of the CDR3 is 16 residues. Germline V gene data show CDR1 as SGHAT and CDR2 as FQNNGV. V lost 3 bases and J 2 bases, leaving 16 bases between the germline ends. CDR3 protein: CASSLAREVGNTEAFF. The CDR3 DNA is TGTGCCAGCAGCTTGGCCCGGGAAGTTGGCAACACTGAAGCTTTCTTT.

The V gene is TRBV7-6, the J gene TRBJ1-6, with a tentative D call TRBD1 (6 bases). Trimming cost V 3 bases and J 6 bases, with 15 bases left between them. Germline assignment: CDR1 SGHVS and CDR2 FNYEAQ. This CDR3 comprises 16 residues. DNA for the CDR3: TGTGCCAGCAGCTTTAGCGGGGGCCTAGGTAATTCACCCCTCCACTTT. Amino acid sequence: CASSFSGGLGNSPLHF.

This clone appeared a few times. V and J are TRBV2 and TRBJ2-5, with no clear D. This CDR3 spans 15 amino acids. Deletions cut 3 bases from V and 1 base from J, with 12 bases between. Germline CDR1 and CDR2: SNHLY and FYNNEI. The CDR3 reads CASSDRPSVQETQYF. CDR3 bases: TGTGCCAGCAGTGACAGGCCCTCCGTCCAAGAGACCCAGTACTTC. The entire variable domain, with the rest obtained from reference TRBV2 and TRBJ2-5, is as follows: EPEVTQTPSHQVTQMGQEVILRCVPISNHLYFYWYRQILGQKVEFLVSFYNNEISEKSEIFDDQFSVERPDGSNFTLKIRSTKLEDSAMYFCASSDRPSVQETQYFGPGTRLLVL.

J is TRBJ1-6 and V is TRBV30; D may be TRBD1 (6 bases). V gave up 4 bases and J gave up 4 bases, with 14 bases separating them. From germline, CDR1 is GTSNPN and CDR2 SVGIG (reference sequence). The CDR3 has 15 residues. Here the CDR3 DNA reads TGTGCCTGGAATACAGGGTCCTTTTATAATTCACCCCTCCACTTT. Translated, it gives CAWNTGSFYNSPLHF.

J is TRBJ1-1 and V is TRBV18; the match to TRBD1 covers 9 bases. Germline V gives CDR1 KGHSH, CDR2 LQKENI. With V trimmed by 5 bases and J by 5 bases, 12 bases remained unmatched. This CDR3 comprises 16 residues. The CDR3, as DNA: TGTGCCAGCTCATCATTACCGGGACAGGGCCGGACTGAAGCTTTCTTT. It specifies CASSSLPGQGRTEAFF.

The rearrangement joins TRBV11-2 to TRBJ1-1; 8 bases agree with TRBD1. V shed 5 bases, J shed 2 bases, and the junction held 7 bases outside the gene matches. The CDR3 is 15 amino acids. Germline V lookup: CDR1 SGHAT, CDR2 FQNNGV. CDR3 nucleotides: TGTGCCAGCAGCACCACCGGGACAGGAAACACTGAAGCTTTCTTT. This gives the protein CASSTTGTGNTEAFF.

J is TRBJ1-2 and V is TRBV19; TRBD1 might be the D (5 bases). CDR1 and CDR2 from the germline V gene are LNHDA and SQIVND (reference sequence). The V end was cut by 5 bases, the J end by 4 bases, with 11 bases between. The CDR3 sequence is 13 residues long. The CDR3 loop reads CASSPGKGYGYTF. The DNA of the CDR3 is TGTGCCAGTAGTCCAGGGAAGGGCTATGGCTACACCTTC. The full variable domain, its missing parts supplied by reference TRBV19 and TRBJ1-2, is DGGITQSPKYLFRKEGQNVTLSCEQNLNHDAMYWYRQDPGQGLRLIYYSQIVNDFQKGDIAEGYSVSREKKESFPLTVTSAQKNPTAFYLCASSPGKGYGYTFGSGTRLTVV.

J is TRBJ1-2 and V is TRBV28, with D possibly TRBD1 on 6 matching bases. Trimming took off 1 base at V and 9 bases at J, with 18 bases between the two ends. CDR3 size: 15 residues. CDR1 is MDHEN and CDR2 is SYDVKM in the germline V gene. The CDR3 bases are TGTGCCAGCAGTTTATACGAGACAGGCCGGCAGAGCTACACCTTC. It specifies CASSLYETGRQSYTF.

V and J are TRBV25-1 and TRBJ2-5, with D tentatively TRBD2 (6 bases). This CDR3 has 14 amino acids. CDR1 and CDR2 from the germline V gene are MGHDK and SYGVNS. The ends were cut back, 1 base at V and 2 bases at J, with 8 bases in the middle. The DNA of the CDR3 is TGTGCCAGCAGTGAATGGGGGGAACAAGAGACCCAGTACTTC. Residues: CASSEWGEQETQYF.

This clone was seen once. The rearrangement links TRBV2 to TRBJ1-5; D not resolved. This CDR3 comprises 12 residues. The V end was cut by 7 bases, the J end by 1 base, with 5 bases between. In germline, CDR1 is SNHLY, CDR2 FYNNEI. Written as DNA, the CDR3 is TGTGCCAGCACCAGGAGCAATCAGCCCCAGCATTTT. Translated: CASTRSNQPQHF.

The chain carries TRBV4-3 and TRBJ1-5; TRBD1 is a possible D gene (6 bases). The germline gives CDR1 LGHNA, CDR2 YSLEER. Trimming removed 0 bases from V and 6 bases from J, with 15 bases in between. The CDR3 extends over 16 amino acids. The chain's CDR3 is CASSQDVQGWSQPQHF. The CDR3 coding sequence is TGCGCCAGCAGCCAAGATGTACAGGGATGGAGTCAGCCCCAGCATTTT.

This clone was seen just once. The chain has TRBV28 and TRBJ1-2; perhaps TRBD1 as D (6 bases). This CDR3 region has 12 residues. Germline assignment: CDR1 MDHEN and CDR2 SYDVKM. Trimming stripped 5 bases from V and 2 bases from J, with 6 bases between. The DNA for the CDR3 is TGTGCCAGCAGTGGACAGAACTATGGCTACACCTTC. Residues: CASSGQNYGYTF.

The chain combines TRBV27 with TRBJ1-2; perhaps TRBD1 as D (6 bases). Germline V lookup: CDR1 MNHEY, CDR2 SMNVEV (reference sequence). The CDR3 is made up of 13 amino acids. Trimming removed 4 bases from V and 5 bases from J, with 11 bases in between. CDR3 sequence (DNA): TGTGCCAGCAGTTACAGGGTGGGATATGGCTACACCTTC. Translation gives CASSYRVGYGYTF.

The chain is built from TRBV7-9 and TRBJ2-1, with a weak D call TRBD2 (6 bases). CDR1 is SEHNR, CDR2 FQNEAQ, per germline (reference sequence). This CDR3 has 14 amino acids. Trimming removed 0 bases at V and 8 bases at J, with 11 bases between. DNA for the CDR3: TGTGCCAGCAGCTTAGCTGTGGGGGGATATGAGCAGTTCTTC. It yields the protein CASSLAVGGYEQFF.

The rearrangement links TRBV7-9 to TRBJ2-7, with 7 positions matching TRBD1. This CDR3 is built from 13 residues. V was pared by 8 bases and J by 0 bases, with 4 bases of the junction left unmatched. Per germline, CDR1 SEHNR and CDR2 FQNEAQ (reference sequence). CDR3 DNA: TGTGCCAGCGAGACAGGGTACTCCTACGAGCAGTACTTC. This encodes CASETGYSYEQYF.

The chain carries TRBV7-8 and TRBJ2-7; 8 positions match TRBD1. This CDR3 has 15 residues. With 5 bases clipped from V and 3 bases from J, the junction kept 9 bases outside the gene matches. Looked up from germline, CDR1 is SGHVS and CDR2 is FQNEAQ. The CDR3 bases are TGTGCCAGCAGCCCCCGCCGGGACAGGCTCTACGAGCAGTACTTC. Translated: CASSPRRDRLYEQYF.

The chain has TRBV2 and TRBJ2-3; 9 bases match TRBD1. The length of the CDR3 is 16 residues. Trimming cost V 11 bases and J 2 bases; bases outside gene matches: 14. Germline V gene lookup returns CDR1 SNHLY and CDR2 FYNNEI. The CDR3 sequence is CAGRDTGDRVTDTQYF. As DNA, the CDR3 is TGTGCCGGACGAGATACTGGGGACAGGGTCACAGATACGCAGTATTTT.

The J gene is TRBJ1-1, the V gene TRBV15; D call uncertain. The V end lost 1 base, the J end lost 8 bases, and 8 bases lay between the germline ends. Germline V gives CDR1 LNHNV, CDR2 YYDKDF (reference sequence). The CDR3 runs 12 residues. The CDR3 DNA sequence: TGTGCCACCAGCAGAGTCGGAGGAGAAGCTTTCTTT. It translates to CATSRVGGEAFF. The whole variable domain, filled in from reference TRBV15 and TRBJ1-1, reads DAMVIQNPRYQVTQFGKPVTLSCSQTLNHNVMYWYQQKSSQAPKLLFHYYDKDFNNEADTPDNFQSRRPNTSFCFLDIRSPGLGDTAMYLCATSRVGGEAFFGQGTRLTVV.

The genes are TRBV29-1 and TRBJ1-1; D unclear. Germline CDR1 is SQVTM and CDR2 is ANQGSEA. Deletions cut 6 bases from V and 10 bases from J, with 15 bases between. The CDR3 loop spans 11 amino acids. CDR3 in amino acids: CSVATSGAAFF. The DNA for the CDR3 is TGCAGCGTAGCGACTAGCGGAGCAGCTTTCTTT.

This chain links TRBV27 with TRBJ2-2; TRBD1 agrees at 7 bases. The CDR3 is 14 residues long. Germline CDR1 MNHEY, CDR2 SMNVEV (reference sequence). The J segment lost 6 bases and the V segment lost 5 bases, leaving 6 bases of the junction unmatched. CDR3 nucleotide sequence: TGTGCCAGCAGTCCCCCTACAGGGGCCGGGGAGCTGTTTTTT. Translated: CASSPPTGAGELFF.

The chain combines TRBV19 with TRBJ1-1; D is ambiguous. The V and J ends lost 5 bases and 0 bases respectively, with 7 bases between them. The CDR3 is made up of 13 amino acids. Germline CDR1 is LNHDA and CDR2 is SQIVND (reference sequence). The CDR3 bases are TGTGCCAGTAGTTACAGTGTGAACACTGAAGCTTTCTTT. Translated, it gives CASSYSVNTEAFF.

CDR3 nucleotides: TGTGCCAGCAGTAGAGGAGAGGGCTATGGCTACACCTTC. Translation gives CASSRGEGYGYTF. V is TRBV27 and J is TRBJ1-2; D remains ambiguous. V lost 5 bases, J lost 4 bases, and 11 bases lay in between. This CDR3 spans 13 amino acids. Germline assignment: CDR1 MNHEY and CDR2 SMNVEV (reference sequence).